This entry lists 30 T cell receptor beta chains sequenced from one sample in a study of shared clonotypes between healthy human individuals. The table came from immunoSEQ multiplex PCR; TCRdb's copy has only in-frame clones and leaves some out. This table holds millions of clones, 85% to 95% found once. Sequencing was performed on naive CD4+ T cells from PBMCs. Subset given: CD45RA+ positively selected. The receptors originated from a man aged 18 to 30 in good health. Some clones in this sample may be carry-over from other donors' samples.

The DNA for the CDR3 is TGTGCCAGCGAAAGCCTTGATTCACCCCTCCACTTT. It codes for CASESLDSPLHF. The chain joins TRBV2 to TRBJ1-6; no reliable D call. V gave up 8 bases and J gave up 8 bases, with 10 bases separating them. The CDR3 runs to 12 residues. Germline CDR1 is SNHLY and CDR2 is FYNNEI.

This chain links TRBV14 with TRBJ1-1; 9 positions match TRBD1. The CDR3 sequence is 14 residues long. The germline V gene encodes CDR1 SGHDN and CDR2 FVKESK. V trimming: 5 bases; J trimming: 5 bases; junction bases outside the gene matches: 6. In DNA, the CDR3 is TGTGCCAGCAGCGACGGGGACAGGGTAACTGAAGCTTTCTTT. Its translation is CASSDGDRVTEAFF.

V and J are TRBV28 and TRBJ1-5; 7 positions agree with TRBD1. With V trimmed by 6 bases and J by 0 bases, 2 bases remained unmatched. Germline V gene lookup returns CDR1 MDHEN and CDR2 SYDVKM. The CDR3 is made up of 14 amino acids. This chain's CDR3 is CASRYRGSNQPQHF. The CDR3 bases are TGTGCCAGCAGATACAGGGGTAGCAATCAGCCCCAGCATTTT. Full variable domain (rest looked up from reference TRBV28 and TRBJ1-5): DVKVTQSSRYLVKRTGEKVFLECVQDMDHENMFWYRQDPGLGLRLIYFSYDVKMKEKGDIPEGYSVSREKKERFSLILESASTNQTSMYLCASRYRGSNQPQHFGDGTRLSIL.

This clone showed up just a few times. In the same sample, other DNA sequences code for this CDR3. The J gene is TRBJ1-2, the V gene TRBV29-1; D gene uncertain. This CDR3 has 9 residues. Germline V gene lookup returns CDR1 SQVTM and CDR2 ANQGSEA. The V end was cut by 3 bases, the J end by 7 bases, with 3 bases between. The CDR3 DNA is TGCAGCGTTGAGCTTGGCTACACCTTC. It is translated as CSVELGYTF.

This clone was seen just once. CDR3 coding DNA: TGTGCCAGCAGCGTCAGGGGGGTAGAGACCCAGTACTTC. It codes for CASSVRGVETQYF. The chain uses TRBV9 and TRBJ2-5, with TRBD1 as a possible D gene (7 bases). V gave up 2 bases and J gave up 4 bases, with 9 bases separating them. CDR1 is SGDLS and CDR2 is YYNGEE in the germline V gene. The CDR3 is 13 residues long.

The chain uses TRBV28 and TRBJ2-3, with 15 bases identical to TRBD2. There are 16 residues in the CDR3. Germline V lookup: CDR1 MDHEN, CDR2 SYDVKM. V lost 6 bases to trimming and J lost 5 bases; unmatched junction nucleotides: 6. This CDR3 reads CASRPGLAGGRDTQYF. The DNA of the CDR3 is TGTGCCAGCAGACCGGGACTAGCGGGAGGACGAGATACGCAGTATTTT.

The chain employs TRBV7-9 and TRBJ2-2; the D gene is possibly TRBD2 (5 bases). This CDR3 spans 13 amino acids. Trimming removed 3 bases at V and 7 bases at J, with 9 bases between. Germline lookup yields CDR1 SEHNR and CDR2 FQNEAQ (reference sequence). The CDR3 here is CASSFVGVGELFF. CDR3 DNA: TGTGCCAGCAGCTTCGTGGGAGTCGGGGAGCTGTTTTTT.

The rearrangement joins TRBV29-1 to TRBJ2-5; D is unresolved. The V gene's germline CDR1 is SQVTM and CDR2 ANQGSEA. The CDR3 is 14 amino acids. V was pared by 3 bases and J by 1 base, with 12 bases between. CDR3 nucleotides: TGCAGCGTTGATCCCCAGAGCTTCCAAGAGACCCAGTACTTC. Amino acid sequence: CSVDPQSFQETQYF.

On this clone: The DNA is omitted, as the CDR3 cannot be located on it reliably, and the CDR3 follows TCRdb's listing. V gene TRBV7-8 combines with J gene TRBJ2-4; the table assigns TRBD2, which was not confirmed against the DNA. Termini included, the CDR3 measures 15 amino acids. Germline CDR1 reads SGHVS; CDR2 reads FQNEAQ. The CDR3 loop is CASSASLVGSGIRYF.

The chain joins TRBV10-3 to TRBJ1-4; no firm D call. This CDR3 has 14 amino acids. Germline lookup yields CDR1 ENHRY and CDR2 SYGVKD. V lost 4 bases, J lost 8 bases, and 14 bases lay in between. Here the CDR3 reads CAISGPGVEEKLFF. The CDR3 bases are TGTGCCATCAGTGGACCTGGGGTGGAGGAAAAACTGTTTTTT.

The CDR3 here is CASSLPGLTDTQYF. The CDR3 region has the DNA TGTGCCAGCAGTTTACCGGGTTTGACAGATACGCAGTATTTT. The chain couples TRBV27 to TRBJ2-3; D not certain. Trimming left V 2 bases short and J 3 bases short, with 9 bases between. This CDR3 contains 14 residues. Germline V gene lookup returns CDR1 MNHEY and CDR2 SMNVEV (reference sequence).

In its sample, this clone was seen once. Other DNA sequences of this sample code for an identical CDR3. CDR3: CASSLAQGGYTF. The CDR3 DNA sequence: TGCGCCAGCAGCTTGGCCCAGGGTGGCTACACCTTC. This chain links TRBV5-1 with TRBJ1-2; D might be TRBD1 (5 bases). This CDR3 has 12 amino acids. V was pared by 0 bases and J by 7 bases, with 7 bases between. In germline, CDR1 is SGHRS, CDR2 YFSETQ.

J is TRBJ1-2 and V is TRBV28; 7 positions match TRBD1. Per germline, CDR1 MDHEN and CDR2 SYDVKM. The CDR3 extends over 14 amino acids. Unmatched junction bases numbered 6, after V lost 6 bases and J lost 2 bases. The CDR3 coding sequence is TGTGCCAGCAGACCTTCAGGGGGGAACTATGGCTACACCTTC. This encodes CASRPSGGNYGYTF.

Note on this clone: Other nucleotide sequences from this sample produce the same CDR3. This rearrangement joins TRBV5-1 to TRBJ2-3, with D possibly TRBD1 on 6 matching bases. Trimming left V 5 bases short and J 1 base short, with 11 bases between. Germline CDR1 reads SGHRS; CDR2 reads YFSETQ. This CDR3 has 14 amino acids. The CDR3 DNA follows: TGCGCCAGCAGTTTGTCAGGGGGCACAGATACGCAGTATTTT. This codes for CASSLSGGTDTQYF.

A note on this clone: This same CDR3 is encoded by further DNA sequences in the sample. The rearrangement joins TRBV9 to TRBJ2-7, with 12 bases aligning to TRBD1. Trimming took 2 bases from V and 4 from J; bases not matched to a gene: 4. This CDR3 contains 15 residues. Germline CDR1 SGDLS, CDR2 YYNGEE. Written as DNA, the CDR3 is TGTGCCAGCAGCGTGGGGACAGGGGGCTCATACGAGCAGTACTTC. Protein sequence: CASSVGTGGSYEQYF.

This chain links TRBV6-5 with TRBJ2-5; D unclear. The ends were cut back, 5 bases at V and 1 base at J, with 11 bases in the middle. The germline V gene encodes CDR1 MNHEY and CDR2 SVGAGI. This CDR3 has 14 amino acids. CDR3 in amino acids: CASSPRWIQETQYF. The CDR3 DNA follows: TGTGCCAGCAGTCCACGGTGGATCCAAGAGACCCAGTACTTC.

This chain uses TRBV11-3 with TRBJ2-1; 8 bases line up with TRBD1. The CDR3 totals 15 residues. After removal of 5 bases from V and 1 base from J, the junction contained 4 bases not matched to a gene. CDR1 is SGHNT, CDR2 YENEEA, per germline. The CDR3 region has the DNA TGTGCCAGCAGCCAGACAGGGGCATCCTACAATGAGCAGTTCTTC. Translating gives CASSQTGASYNEQFF.

J is TRBJ2-1 and V is TRBV30; D call uncertain. Trimming shortened V by 1 base and J by 0 bases, and 10 bases separated the two germline ends. From germline, CDR1 is GTSNPN and CDR2 SVGIG (reference sequence). The CDR3 runs to 15 residues. The CDR3 bases are TGTGCCTGGAGTGCGGACCCATTCTCCTACAATGAGCAGTTCTTC. This gives the protein CAWSADPFSYNEQFF.

The chain carries TRBV9 and TRBJ2-5; 7 bases map to TRBD1. The CDR3 has 14 residues. The trim removed 3 bases at V and 5 bases at J, leaving 7 bases unmatched. The germline V gene has CDR1 SGDLS and CDR2 YYNGEE. The CDR3 sequence: CASSGDSEGETQYF. Here the CDR3 DNA reads TGTGCCAGCAGCGGGGACAGTGAGGGGGAGACCCAGTACTTC.

This chain joins TRBV30 and TRBJ2-2, with TRBD1 as a possible D gene (6 bases). Germline assignment: CDR1 GTSNPN and CDR2 SVGIG (reference sequence). The CDR3 is 13 amino acids. V gave up 3 bases and J gave up 6 bases, with 11 bases separating them. The chain's CDR3 is CAWSERQAGELFF. CDR3 DNA: TGTGCCTGGAGCGAGAGACAGGCCGGGGAGCTGTTTTTT.

The chain uses TRBV7-2 and TRBJ2-1, with D possibly TRBD2 on 6 matching bases. Germline CDR1 is SGHTA and CDR2 is FQGNSA. There are 17 residues in the CDR3. V was trimmed by 3 bases and J by 0 bases, leaving 15 bases between them. The CDR3 nucleotides are TGTGCCAGCAGCTTGAGTGGGTGGAGGGGCTCCTACAATGAGCAGTTCTTC. It specifies CASSLSGWRGSYNEQFF.

The chain couples TRBV11-2 to TRBJ2-3; the D gene is possibly TRBD2 (7 bases). CDR3 length: 18 residues. V shed 4 bases and J shed 1 base, with 21 bases lying between them. Looked up from germline, CDR1 is SGHAT and CDR2 is FQNNGV. Here the CDR3 DNA reads TGTGCCAGCAGCTCCGTTCGAGGAGGGGGGGCAGGCACAGATACGCAGTATTTT. Amino acid sequence: CASSSVRGGGAGTDTQYF. Full variable domain (outside the CDR3, taken from reference TRBV11-2 and TRBJ2-3): EAGVAQSPRYKIIEKRQSVAFWCNPISGHATLYWYQQILGQGPKLLIQFQNNGVVDDSQLPKDRFSAERLKGVDSTLKIQPAKLEDSAVYLCASSSVRGGGAGTDTQYFGPGTRLTVL.

The J gene is TRBJ1-3, the V gene TRBV10-3; D is unresolved. The ends were cut back, 5 bases at V and 1 base at J, with 12 bases in the middle. The CDR3 is 15 amino acids. Germline values: CDR1 ENHRY, CDR2 SYGVKD. The CDR3 region is CAISQPNRSGNTIYF. The CDR3, as DNA: TGTGCCATCAGTCAACCAAACCGGTCTGGAAACACCATATATTTT.

This chain uses TRBV28 with TRBJ1-3; D is possibly TRBD1 (5 bases). V was cut by 5 bases and J by 0 bases, with 17 bases left in between. The length of the CDR3 is 17 residues. Germline V gives CDR1 MDHEN, CDR2 SYDVKM. The CDR3 DNA reads TGTGCCAGCAGTATCCCCGGGGCAGTGGACTCTGGAAACACCATATATTTT. Its protein product is CASSIPGAVDSGNTIYF.

This rearrangement joins TRBV6-5 to TRBJ2-5; no clear D. The CDR3 runs 13 residues. The V and J ends lost 0 bases and 4 bases respectively, with 6 bases between them. Germline-derived CDR1 and CDR2 are MNHEY and SVGAGI. CDR3: CASSYSSAETQYF. The CDR3 nucleotides are TGTGCCAGCAGTTACTCGTCCGCAGAGACCCAGTACTTC.

This clone was observed a single time. The chain couples TRBV27 to TRBJ2-1; D might be TRBD1 (5 bases). The CDR3 has 14 residues. The germline V and J ends were trimmed by 5 bases and 9 bases, with 17 bases remaining between them. CDR1 MNHEY and CDR2 SMNVEV come from the germline V gene (reference sequence). The CDR3 loop reads CASSPVQGRGEQFF. The CDR3 DNA reads as TGTGCCAGCAGTCCTGTGCAGGGTAGGGGTGAGCAGTTCTTC.

The V and J genes are TRBV27 and TRBJ1-2; D not resolved. The CDR3 is 17 residues long. Germline CDR1 MNHEY, CDR2 SMNVEV (reference sequence). V lost 6 bases, J lost 1 base, and 21 bases lay in between. DNA of the CDR3: TGTGCCAGCAGAGAACTGGGGTCCCAGGCTGATAACTATGGCTACACCTTC. As protein: CASRELGSQADNYGYTF.

V gene TRBV5-1 combines with J gene TRBJ2-5, with no clear D. Germline CDR1 reads SGHRS; CDR2 reads YFSETQ. V was shortened by 3 bases and J by 4 bases, with 13 bases between the two germline ends. The CDR3 contains 14 residues. CDR3 bases: TGCGCCAGCAGCTCGGTCGGCGGAAGAGAGACCCAGTACTTC. It translates to CASSSVGGRETQYF.

This chain connects TRBV7-2 to TRBJ2-5, with 10 bases aligning to TRBD1. Germline-derived CDR1 and CDR2 are SGHTA and FQGNSA. The junction had 9 bases not matched to a gene; V was cut back by 5 bases and J by 0 bases. The CDR3 runs 17 residues. CDR3 bases: TGTGCCAGCAGCGACCGGGACAGGGGTTTTTACCAAGAGACCCAGTACTTC. Translated: CASSDRDRGFYQETQYF.

CDR3 bases: TGTGCCACCAGCGGAGGACTAGCGGGCCTCGGGAGTAATGAGCAGTTCTTC. Translation: CATSGGLAGLGSNEQFF. The chain employs TRBV15 and TRBJ2-1; 11 nucleotides agree with TRBD2. The CDR3 contains 17 residues. V dropped 5 bases and J dropped 7; count of bases not matched to a gene: 13. Germline V lookup: CDR1 LNHNV, CDR2 YYDKDF (reference sequence).